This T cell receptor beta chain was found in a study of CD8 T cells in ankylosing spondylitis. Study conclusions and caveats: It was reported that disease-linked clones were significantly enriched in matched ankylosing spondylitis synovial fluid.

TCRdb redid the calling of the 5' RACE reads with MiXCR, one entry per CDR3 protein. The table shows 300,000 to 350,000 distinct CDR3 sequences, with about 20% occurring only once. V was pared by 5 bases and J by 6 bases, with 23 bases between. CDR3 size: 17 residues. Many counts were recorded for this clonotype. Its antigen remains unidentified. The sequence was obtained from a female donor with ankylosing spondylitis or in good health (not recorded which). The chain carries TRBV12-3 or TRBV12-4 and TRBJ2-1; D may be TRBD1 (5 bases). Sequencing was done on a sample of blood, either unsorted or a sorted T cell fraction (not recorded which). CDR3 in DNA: TGTGCCAGCAGTCCGCCGGTTGGCAGGGCAAGAACCAATGAGCAGTTCTTC. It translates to CASSPPVGRARTNEQFF.